Many counts were recorded for the clone carrying this TCR beta chain. The data stem from a study of CD8+CD57+ T cells in acquired aplastic anemia. Study overall: Sorted CD4+ and CD8+ cells gave a mean 3.2 ug DNA, range roughly 0.19 to 27.4 ug.

Investigators profiled TCR beta VDJ and CDR3 from genomic DNA template. TCRdb reprocessed the reads with MiXCR, giving one entry per CDR3 protein. This table has roughly 240,000 distinct CDR3 sequences, 45% to 50% appearing once. Sequenced patients had shown CD8+CD57+ cell expansion by flow cytometry. V was pared by 9 bases and J by 0 bases, with 9 bases between. This CDR3 spans 14 amino acids. Germline V gene lookup returns CDR1 LNHNV and CDR2 YYDKDF (reference sequence). The chain uses TRBV15 and TRBJ1-6; D not resolved. Source material: sorted CD4+, CD8+, or CD8+CD57+ T cells (not recorded which) from PBMCs. The origin of this receptor is a human donor with aplastic anemia. CDR3: CATTQSSYNSPLHF. DNA of the CDR3: TGTGCCACGACACAGAGCTCCTATAATTCACCCCTCCACTTT.